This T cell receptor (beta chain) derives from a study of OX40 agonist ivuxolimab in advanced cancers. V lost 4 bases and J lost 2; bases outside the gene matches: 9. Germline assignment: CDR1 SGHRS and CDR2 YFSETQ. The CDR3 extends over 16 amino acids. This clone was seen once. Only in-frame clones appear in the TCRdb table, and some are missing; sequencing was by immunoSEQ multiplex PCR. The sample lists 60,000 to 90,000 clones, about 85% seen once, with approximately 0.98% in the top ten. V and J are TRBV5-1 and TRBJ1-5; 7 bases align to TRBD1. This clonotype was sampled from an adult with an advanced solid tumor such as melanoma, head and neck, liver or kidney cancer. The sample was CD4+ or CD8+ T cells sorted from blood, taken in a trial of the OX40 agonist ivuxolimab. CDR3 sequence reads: CASSPGQDGGNQPQHF. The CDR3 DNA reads TGCGCCAGCAGCCCAGGACAGGACGGGGGCAATCAGCCCCAGCATTTT. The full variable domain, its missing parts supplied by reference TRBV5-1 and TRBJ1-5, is KAGVTQTPRYLIKTRGQQVTLSCSPISGHRSVSWYQQTPGQGLQFLFEYFSETQRNKGNFPGRFSGRQFSNSRSEMNVSTLELGDSALYLCASSPGQDGGNQPQHFGDGTRLSIL.